This paragraph covers one TCR beta chain sequence. What it binds is not known. This entry belongs to a study of identical twins. Via MiXCR, TCRdb re-called the 5' RACE reads, giving one row per CDR3 protein. The sample yields some 320,000 distinct CDR3 sequences, 9% to 15% seen once. Whole-study results and caveats: Fewer insertions marked abundant cord blood beta clonotypes; young adult naive trended weakly, memory not at all. Models predicted too little out-of-frame TCR alpha sharing in monozygotic twins. Excess sharing between twins was weaker in beta out-of-frame sequences.

Every sampled donor was Caucasian and healthy. The length of the CDR3 is 16 residues. V was pared by 9 bases and J by 3 bases, with 16 bases of the junction left unmatched. Germline lookup yields CDR1 MNHEY and CDR2 SMNVEV (reference sequence). These records were also assigned to another study, of yellow fever vaccine responses in identical twins.

The sequencing input was CD8+ T cells sorted from blood. The J gene is TRBJ2-5, the V gene TRBV27; the match to TRBD2 covers 7 bases. The clonotype comes from a woman between 18 and 30 years old in good health. Here the CDR3 DNA reads TGTGCCAGGGCGGGGGAACTACCGGGACCCAAAGAGACCCAGTACTTC. Translating gives CARAGELPGPKETQYF.